Ten or more counts support the clone carrying this T cell receptor (beta chain). The target antigen is unknown. Making the TCR beta libraries involved quantitative 5'-RACE with molecular barcodes. One entry per CDR3 protein, called by TCRdb with MiXCR from the 5' RACE reads. The data hold more than 500,000 distinct CDR3 sequences, with roughly 5.2% observed a single time. These data originate in a study of CD8 T cells in ankylosing spondylitis. General study points: Disease-linked clones were reportedly significantly enriched in matched ankylosing spondylitis synovial fluid. The study identified a TCR beta motif of roughly eight highly homologous variants that appeared characteristic of ankylosing spondylitis blood. Disease-linked clones had a CD8+ phenotype and relatively low frequency in peripheral blood. Previous work reported some of these motif variants in the synovial fluid and blood of reactive arthritis.

The CDR3 consists of 16 residues. Germline CDR1 MGHDK, CDR2 SYGVNS. V was shortened by 2 bases and J by 7 bases, with 17 bases between the two germline ends. This receptor was identified in a male donor with ankylosing spondylitis. The chain employs TRBV25-1 and TRBJ1-4; tentative D call: TRBD1 (5 bases). The sample was blood, either unsorted or a sorted T cell fraction (not recorded which). The CDR3: CASSEGILTRGEKLFF. CDR3 bases: TGTGCCAGCAGTGAAGGGATCCTAACGAGGGGTGAAAAACTGTTTTTT.